This entry lists 14 T cell receptor beta chains sequenced from one sample in a study of control samples from healthy donors and cancer patients. TCRdb's table, derived via immunoSEQ multiplex PCR, lists solely in-frame clones and lacks some. In the table there are approximately 45,000 clones, roughly 90% of which are singletons. Sample: PBMCs. These receptors were taken from a woman aged 40 to 55 with head and neck cancer.

The chain couples TRBV5-1 to TRBJ2-2, with D perhaps matching TRBD2 (7 bases). Deletions cut 3 bases from V and 0 bases from J, with 12 bases between. The CDR3 runs to 16 residues. Germline CDR1 is SGHRS and CDR2 is YFSETQ. CDR3 amino acids: CASSWRGGANTGELFF. The DNA for the CDR3 is TGCGCCAGCAGCTGGAGGGGGGGGGCGAACACCGGGGAGCTGTTTTTT. Combining the CDR3 with reference TRBV5-1 and TRBJ2-2 gives the whole variable domain KAGVTQTPRYLIKTRGQQVTLSCSPISGHRSVSWYQQTPGQGLQFLFEYFSETQRNKGNFPGRFSGRQFSNSRSEMNVSTLELGDSALYLCASSWRGGANTGELFFGEGSRLTVL.

The chain employs TRBV7-2 and TRBJ2-2; TRBD2 is a possible D gene (6 bases). Germline V gene lookup returns CDR1 SGHTA and CDR2 FQGNSA. Between the trimmed V and J ends, which lost 1 base and 3 bases, there was a span of 15 bases. The CDR3 has 17 amino acids. In DNA, the CDR3 is TGTGCCAGCAGCTTAGGCTTAGCGGACCTTTACACCGGGGAGCTGTTTTTT. Its translation is CASSLGLADLYTGELFF.

The chain uses TRBV18 and TRBJ1-5; TRBD1 matches 9 bases. Trimming cost V 5 bases and J 6 bases; bases outside gene matches: 8. The CDR3 contains 15 residues. CDR1 is KGHSH and CDR2 is LQKENI in the germline V gene. The CDR3 loop is CASSEGQGSGQPQHF. The CDR3 nucleotides are TGTGCCAGCTCAGAGGGACAGGGTAGTGGTCAGCCCCAGCATTTT. Combining the CDR3 with reference TRBV18 and TRBJ1-5 gives the whole variable domain NAGVMQNPRHLVRRRGQEARLRCSPMKGHSHVYWYRQLPEEGLKFMVYLQKENIIDESGMPKERFSAEFPKEGPSILRIQQVVRGDSAAYFCASSEGQGSGQPQHFGDGTRLSIL.

This chain joins TRBV2 and TRBJ2-1; 8 bases agree with TRBD2. Germline V gene lookup returns CDR1 SNHLY and CDR2 FYNNEI. Germline trimming cut 1 base from V and 0 bases from J; bases unmatched to any gene: 5. The CDR3 runs 17 residues. The CDR3 DNA sequence: TGTGCCAGCAGTGAAGTAGGCGGGAGGACCTCCTACAATGAGCAGTTCTTC. Encoded protein: CASSEVGGRTSYNEQFF.

The CDR3 region is CASSVGEARWGNEQFF. The CDR3 DNA sequence: TGTGCCAGCAGCGTGGGGGAGGCCAGGTGGGGCAATGAGCAGTTCTTC. The chain recombines TRBV9 with TRBJ2-1; possible D gene TRBD2, 6 bases. Germline-derived CDR1 and CDR2 are SGDLS and YYNGEE. Trimming pared 2 bases from V and 6 bases from J, leaving 18 bases between. The CDR3 has 16 amino acids.

The rearrangement joins TRBV5-4 to TRBJ2-7; 14 nucleotides line up with TRBD2. With V trimmed by 4 bases and J by 2 bases, 8 bases remained unmatched. The V gene's germline CDR1 is SGHNT and CDR2 YYREEE (reference sequence). This CDR3 is built from 17 residues. The CDR3 loop reads CASSPGTSGSITYEQYF. The CDR3 DNA reads TGTGCCAGCAGCCCTGGGACTAGCGGGAGCATCACCTACGAGCAGTACTTC.

V and J are TRBV7-3 and TRBJ2-3, with D possibly being TRBD2 (5 bases). This CDR3 is built from 15 residues. Looked up from germline, CDR1 is SGHTA and CDR2 is FQGTGA. The V end lost 5 bases, the J end lost 1 base, and 13 bases lay between the germline ends. This chain's CDR3 is CASSPRGGGTDTQYF. As DNA, the CDR3 is TGTGCCAGCAGCCCCCGGGGTGGGGGCACAGATACGCAGTATTTT.

The chain employs TRBV4-1 and TRBJ1-1; no reliable D call. The CDR3 consists of 21 residues. Trimming took 4 bases from V and 1 from J, leaving 31 bases between them. The germline CDR1 and CDR2 sequences are MGHRA and YSYEKL. The CDR3 nucleotides read TGCGCCAGCAGCCCGGTAACCATAGAGGCACGGAGGAGGTCGGCGAACACTGAAGCTTTCTTT. As protein: CASSPVTIEARRRSANTEAFF.

CDR3 amino acids: CASSPPIAGGPRYNEQFF. CDR3 nucleotides: TGTGCCAGCAGCCCCCCAATAGCGGGAGGGCCGCGATACAATGAGCAGTTCTTC. V usage is TRBV11-2 and J usage is TRBJ2-1, with TRBD2 identical over 11 bases. Germline CDR1 is SGHAT and CDR2 is FQNNGV. The V and J ends lost 5 bases and 4 bases, in that order; junction bases with no gene match: 13. There are 18 residues in the CDR3.

The chain recombines TRBV14 with TRBJ2-1; 7 positions agree with TRBD1. With 6 bases clipped from V and 0 bases from J, the junction kept 5 bases outside the gene matches. CDR3 length: 15 amino acids. CDR1 and CDR2 from the germline V gene are SGHDN and FVKESK. The CDR3 here is CASSRGQSSYNEQFF. The CDR3 coding sequence is TGTGCCAGCAGTCGGGGACAGAGCTCCTACAATGAGCAGTTCTTC.

The chain has TRBV2 and TRBJ1-2, with D possibly TRBD1 on 5 matching bases. V was cut by 8 bases and J by 2 bases, with 6 bases left in between. The CDR3 runs to 11 residues. Germline CDR1 and CDR2: SNHLY and FYNNEI. The CDR3, as DNA: TGTGCCAGCCAGGGAAACTATGGCTACACCTTC. Residues: CASQGNYGYTF. Based on the CDR3 plus reference TRBV2 and TRBJ1-2, the full variable domain is EPEVTQTPSHQVTQMGQEVILRCVPISNHLYFYWYRQILGQKVEFLVSFYNNEISEKSEIFDDQFSVERPDGSNFTLKIRSTKLEDSAMYFCASQGNYGYTFGSGTRLTVV.

This chain joins TRBV6-5 and TRBJ2-5; 9 bases map to TRBD1. Unmatched junction bases numbered 5, after V lost 0 bases and J lost 3 bases. Germline V CDR1 and CDR2: MNHEY, SVGAGI. This CDR3 is built from 16 residues. CDR3 region: CASSYSRQGGEETQYF. CDR3 DNA sequence: TGTGCCAGCAGTTACTCGCGACAGGGGGGAGAAGAGACCCAGTACTTC.

The rearrangement joins TRBV27 to TRBJ2-1; perhaps TRBD2 as D (7 bases). The CDR3 loop spans 16 amino acids. Germline V gene lookup returns CDR1 MNHEY and CDR2 SMNVEV (reference sequence). With 1 base removed from V and 4 bases from J, the gap between germline ends came to 14 bases. The CDR3 DNA follows: TGTGCCAGCAGTTTATTAGGGGGGGCGACTTACAATGAGCAGTTCTTC. Protein sequence: CASSLLGGATYNEQFF.

The chain combines TRBV10-3 with TRBJ1-1, with 8 bases lining up with TRBD1. The CDR3 covers 15 residues. J lost 3 bases, V lost 2 bases, and 5 bases had no gene match. Germline loops: CDR1 ENHRY, CDR2 SYGVKD. CDR3 sequence reads: CAISEGTGLYTEAFF. The DNA for the CDR3 is TGTGCCATCAGTGAGGGGACAGGTCTCTACACTGAAGCTTTCTTT.